A single sample is the source of the 3 T cell receptor beta chains below, sequenced in a study of blood T cell repertoires in COVID-19. Data came from immunoSEQ multiplex PCR; TCRdb stores just in-frame clones and leaves some out. The data show some 40,000 clones, about 88% seen once. Input material: peripheral blood. Receptor source: a human donor in a cohort sampled during active COVID-19.

This clone was found a few times. V and J are TRBV6-5 and TRBJ1-4; 9 bases are a match to TRBD1. Unmatched junction bases numbered 5, after V lost 5 bases and J lost 7 bases. Germline V gene data show CDR1 as MNHEY and CDR2 as SVGAGI. This CDR3 comprises 14 residues. The CDR3 DNA is TGTGCCAGCAGTACCGGGACAGGGTCTGAAAAACTGTTTTTT. Amino acids: CASSTGTGSEKLFF.

The chain joins TRBV15 to TRBJ2-7; 7 bases align to TRBD1. From germline, CDR1 is LNHNV and CDR2 YYDKDF (reference sequence). The CDR3 covers 13 residues. The trim removed 1 base at V and 10 bases at J, leaving 7 bases unmatched. The CDR3 loop reads CATSRAGQGEQYF. The CDR3 DNA reads TGTGCCACCAGCAGAGCAGGGCAGGGGGAACAGTACTTC.

The chain employs TRBV9 and TRBJ2-3; 11 bases are a match to TRBD1. The CDR3 contains 15 residues. From germline, CDR1 is SGDLS and CDR2 YYNGEE. The ends lost 3 bases at V and 4 bases at J; junction bases unmatched: 4. In DNA, the CDR3 is TGTGCCAGCAGCGCCGGGACAGGGGGGGCAGATACGCAGTATTTT. This gives the protein CASSAGTGGADTQYF. The whole variable domain, filled in from reference TRBV9 and TRBJ2-3, reads DSGVTQTPKHLITATGQRVTLRCSPRSGDLSVYWYQQSLDQGLQFLIQYYNGEERAKGNILERFSAQQFPDLHSELNLSSLELGDSALYFCASSAGTGGADTQYFGPGTRLTVL.